This TCR beta chain was documented in a study of T cell changes during pregnancy in multiple sclerosis (dated by TCRdb to between 2017 and 2020). The study in broad terms: The study examined how the T cell repertoire changed over the course of pregnancy in women with multiple sclerosis.

Trimmed from V: 0 bases; trimmed from J: 9 bases; junction bases lacking a gene match: 6. Counted from cysteine to phenylalanine, this CDR3 has 13 amino acids. The read is trimmed to its CDR3 DNA, 39 bases read in frame from base 1. CDR1 SGHNT and CDR2 YYREEE are derived from the germline V gene (reference sequence). In regard to this clone: Its antigen is currently not known. The input lacks base qualities; no much larger clone sits a single base away.

The receptor library was made with the immunoSEQ multiplex PCR assay. Sourced from immuneACCESS, this table was stored by TCRdb with only in-frame sequences that have V and J called. A share of the clones is absent; for the studies checked, an unresolved V gene accounts for under half, and the remainder has no known explanation. Counted in this sample were about 70,000 clones; 85% to 95% of them appeared once. Clones ranked in the top ten supply just under 0.3% of the sample. The source material was CD4+ T cells from peripheral blood mononuclear cells, sampled after pregnancy. The chain is encoded by TRBV5-4 joined to TRBJ2-7; 7 central bases correspond to TRBD2. The sequence was obtained from a female donor with multiple sclerosis, enrolled in a pregnancy study. The nucleotides read TGTGCCAGCAGCTTGGCCCCGACGGGAGGGCAGTACTTC. This codes for CASSLAPTGGQYF.